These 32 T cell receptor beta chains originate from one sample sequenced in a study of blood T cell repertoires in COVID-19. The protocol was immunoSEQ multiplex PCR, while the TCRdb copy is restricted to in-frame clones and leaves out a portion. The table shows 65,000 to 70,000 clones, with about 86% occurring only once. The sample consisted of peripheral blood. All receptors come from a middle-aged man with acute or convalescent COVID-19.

The DNA for the CDR3 is TGTGCCAGCAGTCTAGACAGGGGAGCCTACGAGCAGTACTTC. It translates to CASSLDRGAYEQYF. The chain couples TRBV2 to TRBJ2-7; 8 bases fit TRBD1. J lost 2 bases, V lost 5 bases, and 5 bases had no gene match. Germline V gene sequence: CDR1 SNHLY, CDR2 FYNNEI. The CDR3 is made up of 14 amino acids.

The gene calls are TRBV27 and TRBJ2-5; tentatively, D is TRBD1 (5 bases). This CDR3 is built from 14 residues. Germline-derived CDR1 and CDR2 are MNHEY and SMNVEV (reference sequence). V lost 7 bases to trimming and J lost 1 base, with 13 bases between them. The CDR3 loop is CASTSKGVQETQYF. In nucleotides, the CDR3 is TGTGCCAGCACCTCCAAAGGGGTCCAAGAGACCCAGTACTTC.

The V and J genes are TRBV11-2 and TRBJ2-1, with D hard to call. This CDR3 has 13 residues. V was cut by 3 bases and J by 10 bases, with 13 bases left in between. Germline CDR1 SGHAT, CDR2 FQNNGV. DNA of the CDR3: TGTGCCAGCAGCTTCACCAGCTACGGGGAGCAGTTCTTC. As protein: CASSFTSYGEQFF. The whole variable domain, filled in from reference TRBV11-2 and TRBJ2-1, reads EAGVAQSPRYKIIEKRQSVAFWCNPISGHATLYWYQQILGQGPKLLIQFQNNGVVDDSQLPKDRFSAERLKGVDSTLKIQPAKLEDSAVYLCASSFTSYGEQFFGPGTRLTVL.

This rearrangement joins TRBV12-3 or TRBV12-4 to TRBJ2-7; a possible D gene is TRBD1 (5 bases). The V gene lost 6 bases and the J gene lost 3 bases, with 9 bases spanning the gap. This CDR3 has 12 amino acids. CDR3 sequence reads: CASRQDLYEQYF. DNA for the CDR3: TGTGCCAGCAGACAGGACCTCTACGAGCAGTACTTC.

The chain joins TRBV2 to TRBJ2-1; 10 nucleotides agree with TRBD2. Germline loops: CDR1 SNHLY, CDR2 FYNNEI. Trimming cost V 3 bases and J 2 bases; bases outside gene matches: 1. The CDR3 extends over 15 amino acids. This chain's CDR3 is CASSDTSGAYNEQFF. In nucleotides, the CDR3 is TGTGCCAGCAGTGACACTAGCGGGGCCTACAATGAGCAGTTCTTC. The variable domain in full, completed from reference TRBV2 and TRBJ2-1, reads EPEVTQTPSHQVTQMGQEVILRCVPISNHLYFYWYRQILGQKVEFLVSFYNNEISEKSEIFDDQFSVERPDGSNFTLKIRSTKLEDSAMYFCASSDTSGAYNEQFFGPGTRLTVL.

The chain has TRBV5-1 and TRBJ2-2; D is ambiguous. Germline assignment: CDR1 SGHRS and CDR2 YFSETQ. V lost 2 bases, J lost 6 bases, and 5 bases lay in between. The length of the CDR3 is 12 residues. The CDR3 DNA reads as TGCGCCAGCAGCTTATTCTCCGGGGAGCTGTTTTTT. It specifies CASSLFSGELFF. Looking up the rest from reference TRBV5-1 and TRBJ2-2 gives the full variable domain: KAGVTQTPRYLIKTRGQQVTLSCSPISGHRSVSWYQQTPGQGLQFLFEYFSETQRNKGNFPGRFSGRQFSNSRSEMNVSTLELGDSALYLCASSLFSGELFFGEGSRLTVL.

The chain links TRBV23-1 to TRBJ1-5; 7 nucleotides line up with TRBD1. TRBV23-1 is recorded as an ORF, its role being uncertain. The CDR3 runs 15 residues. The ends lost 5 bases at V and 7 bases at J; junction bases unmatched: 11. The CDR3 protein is CASSRYRGVGQPQHF. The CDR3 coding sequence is TGCGCCAGCAGTAGGTACAGGGGAGTAGGGCAGCCCCAGCATTTT.

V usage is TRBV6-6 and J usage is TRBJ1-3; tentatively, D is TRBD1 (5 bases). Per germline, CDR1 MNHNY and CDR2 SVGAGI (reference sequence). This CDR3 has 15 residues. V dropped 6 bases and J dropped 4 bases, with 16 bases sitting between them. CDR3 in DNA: TGTGCCAGCAGACCGGGAGGGGCCGGAGGAAACACCATATATTTT. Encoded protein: CASRPGGAGGNTIYF.

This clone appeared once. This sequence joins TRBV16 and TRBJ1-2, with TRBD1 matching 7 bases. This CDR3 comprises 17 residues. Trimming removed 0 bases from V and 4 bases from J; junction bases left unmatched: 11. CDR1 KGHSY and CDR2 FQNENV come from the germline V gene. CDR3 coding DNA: TGTGCCAGCAGCCAATCGGCTGTGGGACAGTTAATCTATGGCTACACCTTC. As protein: CASSQSAVGQLIYGYTF.

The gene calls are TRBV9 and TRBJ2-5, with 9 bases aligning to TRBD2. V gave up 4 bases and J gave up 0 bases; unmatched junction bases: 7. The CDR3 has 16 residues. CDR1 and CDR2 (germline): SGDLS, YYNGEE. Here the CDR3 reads CASSLESGGHQETQYF. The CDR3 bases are TGTGCCAGCAGCCTCGAAAGCGGGGGGCACCAAGAGACCCAGTACTTC.

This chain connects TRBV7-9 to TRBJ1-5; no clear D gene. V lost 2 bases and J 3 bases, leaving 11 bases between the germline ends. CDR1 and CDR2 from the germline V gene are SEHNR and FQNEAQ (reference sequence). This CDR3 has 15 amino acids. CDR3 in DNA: TGTGCCAGCAGCTTAATGAACACCCCCAATCAGCCCCAGCATTTT. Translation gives CASSLMNTPNQPQHF.

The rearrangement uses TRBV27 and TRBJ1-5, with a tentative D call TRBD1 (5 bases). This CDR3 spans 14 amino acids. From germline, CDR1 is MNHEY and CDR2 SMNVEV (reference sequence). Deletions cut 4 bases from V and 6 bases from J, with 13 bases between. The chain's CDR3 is CASSYRTGVQPQHF. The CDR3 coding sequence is TGTGCCAGCAGTTACAGGACGGGGGTTCAGCCCCAGCATTTT.

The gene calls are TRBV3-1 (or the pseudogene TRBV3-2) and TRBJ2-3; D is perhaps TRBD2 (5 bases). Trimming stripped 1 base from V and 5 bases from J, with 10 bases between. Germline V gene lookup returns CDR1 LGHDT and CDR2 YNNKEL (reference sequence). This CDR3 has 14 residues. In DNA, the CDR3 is TGTGCCAGCAGCCAAGGAGGGAGAGGAGATACGCAGTATTTT. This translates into CASSQGGRGDTQYF.

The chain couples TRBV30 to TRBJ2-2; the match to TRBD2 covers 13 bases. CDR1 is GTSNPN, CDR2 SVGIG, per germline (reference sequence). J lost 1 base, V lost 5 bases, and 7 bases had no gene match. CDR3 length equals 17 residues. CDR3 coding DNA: TGTGCCTGGGGAGGACTAGCGGGGGCCCAGAACACCGGGGAGCTGTTTTTT. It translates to CAWGGLAGAQNTGELFF.

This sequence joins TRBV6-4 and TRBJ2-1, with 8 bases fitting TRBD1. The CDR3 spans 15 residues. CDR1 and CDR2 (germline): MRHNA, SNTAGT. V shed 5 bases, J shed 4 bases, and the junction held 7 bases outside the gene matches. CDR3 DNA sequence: TGTGCCAGCAGTCCCCAGGACAGGGAATACAATGAGCAGTTCTTC. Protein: CASSPQDREYNEQFF.

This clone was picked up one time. CDR3 region: CASSRQHYGFTDTQYF. For the CDR3, the DNA is TGTGCCAGCAGCCGACAGCACTACGGGTTCACAGATACGCAGTATTTT. The rearrangement uses TRBV3-1 (or the pseudogene TRBV3-2) and TRBJ2-3, with D tentatively TRBD1 (5 bases). Germline CDR1 LGHDT, CDR2 YNNKEL (reference sequence). The CDR3 runs 16 residues. Deletions cut 4 bases from V and 2 bases from J, with 16 bases between.

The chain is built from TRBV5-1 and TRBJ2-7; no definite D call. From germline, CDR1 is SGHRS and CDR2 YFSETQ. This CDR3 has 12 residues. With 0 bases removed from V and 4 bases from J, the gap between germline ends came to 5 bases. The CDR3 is CASSLDEYEQYF. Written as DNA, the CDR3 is TGCGCCAGCAGCTTGGACGAGTACGAGCAGTACTTC. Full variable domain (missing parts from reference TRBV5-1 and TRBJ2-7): KAGVTQTPRYLIKTRGQQVTLSCSPISGHRSVSWYQQTPGQGLQFLFEYFSETQRNKGNFPGRFSGRQFSNSRSEMNVSTLELGDSALYLCASSLDEYEQYFGPGTRLTVT.

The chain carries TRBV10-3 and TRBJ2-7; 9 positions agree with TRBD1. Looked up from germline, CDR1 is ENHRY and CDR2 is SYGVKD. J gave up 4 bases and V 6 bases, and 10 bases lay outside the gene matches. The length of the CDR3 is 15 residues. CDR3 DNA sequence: TGTGCCATCAGCAGTTCGGGACAGGGTCAATACGAGCAGTACTTC. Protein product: CAISSSGQGQYEQYF.

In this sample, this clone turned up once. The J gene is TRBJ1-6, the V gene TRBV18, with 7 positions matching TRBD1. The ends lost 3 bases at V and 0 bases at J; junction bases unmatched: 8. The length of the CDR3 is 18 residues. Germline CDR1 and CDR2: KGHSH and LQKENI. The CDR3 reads CASSPFSGGSSYNSPLHF. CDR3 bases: TGTGCCAGCTCACCTTTCTCAGGGGGAAGCTCCTATAATTCACCCCTCCACTTT.

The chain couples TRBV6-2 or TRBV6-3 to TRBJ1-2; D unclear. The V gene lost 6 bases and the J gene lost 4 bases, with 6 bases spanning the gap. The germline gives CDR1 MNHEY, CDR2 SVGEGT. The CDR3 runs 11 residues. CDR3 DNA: TGTGCCAGCAGCGGGCTCTATGGCTACACCTTC. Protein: CASSGLYGYTF.

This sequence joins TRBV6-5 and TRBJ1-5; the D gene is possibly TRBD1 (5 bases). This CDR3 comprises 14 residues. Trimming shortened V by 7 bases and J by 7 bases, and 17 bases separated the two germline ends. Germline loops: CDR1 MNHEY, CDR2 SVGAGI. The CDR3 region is CASMSRGAGQPQHF. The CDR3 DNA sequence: TGTGCCAGCATGAGTAGGGGCGCGGGGCAGCCCCAGCATTTT.

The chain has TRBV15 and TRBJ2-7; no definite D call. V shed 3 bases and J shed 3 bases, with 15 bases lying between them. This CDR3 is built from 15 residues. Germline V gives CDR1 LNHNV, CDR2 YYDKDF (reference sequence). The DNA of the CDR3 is TGTGCCACCAGCAGCTTTACAGATTTTGGCTACGAGCAGTACTTC. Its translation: CATSSFTDFGYEQYF.

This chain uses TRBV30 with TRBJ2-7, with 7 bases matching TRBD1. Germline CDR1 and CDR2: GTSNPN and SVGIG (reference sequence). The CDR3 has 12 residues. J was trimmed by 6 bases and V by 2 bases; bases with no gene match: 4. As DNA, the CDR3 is TGTGCCTGGAGTTTGACAGGGACCGAGCAGTACTTC. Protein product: CAWSLTGTEQYF.

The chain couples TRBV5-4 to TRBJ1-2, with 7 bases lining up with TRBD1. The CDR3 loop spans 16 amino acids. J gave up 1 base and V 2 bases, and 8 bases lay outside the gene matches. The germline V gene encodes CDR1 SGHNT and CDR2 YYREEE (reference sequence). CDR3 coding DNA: TGTGCCAGCAGCTTAACCGACAGGGCCCTTAACTATGGCTACACCTTC. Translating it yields CASSLTDRALNYGYTF.

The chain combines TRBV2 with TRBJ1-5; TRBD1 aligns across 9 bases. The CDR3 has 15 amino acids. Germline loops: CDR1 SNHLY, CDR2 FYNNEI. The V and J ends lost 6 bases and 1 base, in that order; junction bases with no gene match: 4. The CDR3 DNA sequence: TGTGCCAGCAGAGGGACAGGGACGAGCAATCAGCCCCAGCATTTT. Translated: CASRGTGTSNQPQHF.

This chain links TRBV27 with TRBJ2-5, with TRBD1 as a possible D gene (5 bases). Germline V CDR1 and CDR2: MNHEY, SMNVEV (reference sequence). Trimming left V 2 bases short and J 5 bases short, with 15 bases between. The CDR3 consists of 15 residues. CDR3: CASSLRGDVLETQYF. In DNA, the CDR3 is TGTGCCAGCAGTTTAAGGGGCGATGTGTTGGAGACCCAGTACTTC.

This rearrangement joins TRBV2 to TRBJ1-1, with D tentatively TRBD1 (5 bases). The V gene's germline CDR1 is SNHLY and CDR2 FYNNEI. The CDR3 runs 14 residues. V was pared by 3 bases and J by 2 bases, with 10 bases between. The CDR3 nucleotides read TGTGCCAGCAGTGACCGACAGCCAAACACTGAAGCTTTCTTT. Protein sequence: CASSDRQPNTEAFF. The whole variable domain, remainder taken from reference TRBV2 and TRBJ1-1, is EPEVTQTPSHQVTQMGQEVILRCVPISNHLYFYWYRQILGQKVEFLVSFYNNEISEKSEIFDDQFSVERPDGSNFTLKIRSTKLEDSAMYFCASSDRQPNTEAFFGQGTRLTVV.

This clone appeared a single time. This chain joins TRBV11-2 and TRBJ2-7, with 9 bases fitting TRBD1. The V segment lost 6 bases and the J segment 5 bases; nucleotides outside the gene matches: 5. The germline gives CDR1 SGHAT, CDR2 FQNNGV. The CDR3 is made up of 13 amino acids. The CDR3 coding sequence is TGTGCCAGCAGGGTAACAGGGGGCGACGAGCAGTACTTC. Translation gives CASRVTGGDEQYF. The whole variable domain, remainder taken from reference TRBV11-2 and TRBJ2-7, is EAGVAQSPRYKIIEKRQSVAFWCNPISGHATLYWYQQILGQGPKLLIQFQNNGVVDDSQLPKDRFSAERLKGVDSTLKIQPAKLEDSAVYLCASRVTGGDEQYFGPGTRLTVT.

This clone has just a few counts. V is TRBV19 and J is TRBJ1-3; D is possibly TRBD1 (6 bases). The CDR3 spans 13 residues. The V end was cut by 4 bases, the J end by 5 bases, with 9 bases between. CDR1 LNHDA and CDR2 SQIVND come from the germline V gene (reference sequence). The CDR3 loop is CASSKGGRNTIYF. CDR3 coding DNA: TGTGCCAGTAGTAAAGGGGGTCGAAACACCATATATTTT.

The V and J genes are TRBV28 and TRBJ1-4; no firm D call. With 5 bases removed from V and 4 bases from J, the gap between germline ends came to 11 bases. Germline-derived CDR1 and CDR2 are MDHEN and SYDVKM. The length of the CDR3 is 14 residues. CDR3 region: CASSPSGYNEKLFF. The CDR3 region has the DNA TGTGCCAGCAGTCCTTCGGGGTATAATGAAAAACTGTTTTTT.

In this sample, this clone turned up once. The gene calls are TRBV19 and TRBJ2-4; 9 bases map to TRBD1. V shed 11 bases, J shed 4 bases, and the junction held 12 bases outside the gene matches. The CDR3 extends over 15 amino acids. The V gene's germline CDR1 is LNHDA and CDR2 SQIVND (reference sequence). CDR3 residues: CARVGGDREKNIQYF. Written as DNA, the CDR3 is TGTGCCCGCGTTGGGGGGGACAGGGAAAAAAACATTCAGTACTTC.

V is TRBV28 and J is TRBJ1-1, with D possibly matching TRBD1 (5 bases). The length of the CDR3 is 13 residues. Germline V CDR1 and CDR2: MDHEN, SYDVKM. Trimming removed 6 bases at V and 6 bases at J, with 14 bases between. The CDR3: CASSQGHSSEAFF. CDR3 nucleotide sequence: TGTGCCAGCAGCCAGGGTCATTCTTCTGAAGCTTTCTTT.